There are many counts of the clone carrying this TCR beta chain. Its cognate antigen is unknown. CDR1 is SGHVS, CDR2 FNYEAQ, per germline. The CDR3 length is 14 residues. V was clipped by 1 base and J by 6 bases; unmatched bases: 5. The data are from a study of T cells after yellow fever vaccination. Whole-study context: Libraries from low-cell-number fractions were prepared with the SMART-Seq v4 Ultra Low Input RNA kit.

Study-level points and caveats: Most clones from primary vaccination resurfaced after the booster (around 95% CD4, around 91% CD8). Compared with primary, the secondary response was weaker and peaked at day 5, not 15.

The study made its TCR cDNA through 5'RACE template switching. That step introduced a universal primer site along with UMIs. Via MiXCR, TCRdb re-called the 5' RACE reads, giving one row per CDR3 protein. The sample lists under 600,000 distinct CDR3 sequences, approximately 13% occurring once. The sample here was PBMCs, taken on the day of the yellow fever booster vaccination. The gene calls are TRBV7-6 and TRBJ1-1, with TRBD1 matching over 7 bases. The sequence came from a man aged 25 to 45 who received the YFV17D yellow fever vaccine. CDR3 sequence: CASSLETTGAEAFF. Written as DNA, the CDR3 is TGTGCCAGCAGCTTAGAGACCACAGGGGCTGAAGCTTTCTTT.